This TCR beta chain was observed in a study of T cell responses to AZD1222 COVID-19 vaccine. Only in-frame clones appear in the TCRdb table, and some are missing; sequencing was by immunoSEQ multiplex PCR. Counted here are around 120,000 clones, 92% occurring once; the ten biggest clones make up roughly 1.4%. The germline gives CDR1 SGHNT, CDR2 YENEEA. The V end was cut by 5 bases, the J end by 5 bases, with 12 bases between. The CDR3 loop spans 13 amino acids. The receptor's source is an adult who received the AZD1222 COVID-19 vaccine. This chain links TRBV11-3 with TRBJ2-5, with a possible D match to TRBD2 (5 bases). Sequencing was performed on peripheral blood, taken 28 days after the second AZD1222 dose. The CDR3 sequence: CASSQHPGETQYF. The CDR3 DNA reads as TGTGCCAGCAGCCAACATCCGGGGGAGACCCAGTACTTC.